One and the same sample provided the 19 T cell receptor beta chains below, sequenced in a study of shared clonotypes between healthy human individuals. Clones were sequenced by immunoSEQ multiplex PCR, and TCRdb holds only the in-frame ones, with some missing. The sample holds over a million clones; about 74% are singletons and the top ten take approximately 1.5%. Source material: memory CD4+ T cells sorted from blood. Subset: CD45RA-negative fraction. The receptors stem from a man between 18 and 35 years old in good health.

The V and J genes are TRBV7-9 and TRBJ2-1; the match to TRBD2 covers 7 bases. In germline, CDR1 is SEHNR, CDR2 FQNEAQ (reference sequence). V gave up 5 bases and J gave up 7 bases; unmatched junction bases: 8. This CDR3 spans 14 amino acids. Written as DNA, the CDR3 is TGTGCCAGCAGCCACGGCGGGGGAAGTAATGAGCAGTTCTTC. Amino acid sequence: CASSHGGGSNEQFF.

On this clone: Other nucleotide sequences from this sample produce the same CDR3. This chain connects TRBV19 to TRBJ1-5, with 9 bases lining up with TRBD1. The CDR3 is made up of 14 amino acids. With V trimmed by 4 bases and J by 6 bases, 4 bases remained unmatched. CDR1 is LNHDA and CDR2 is SQIVND in the germline V gene (reference sequence). The CDR3, as DNA: TGTGCCAGTAGTACACAGGGGGCTGGTCAGCCCCAGCATTTT. This translates into CASSTQGAGQPQHF.

The CDR3 spells CASSLALGYTEAFF. In DNA form, the CDR3 reads TGTGCCAGCAGCTTAGCACTGGGATACACTGAAGCTTTCTTT. V usage is TRBV7-9 and J usage is TRBJ1-1, with D unclear. V lost 0 bases, J lost 3 bases, and 8 bases lay in between. In germline, CDR1 is SEHNR, CDR2 FQNEAQ (reference sequence). This CDR3 has 14 residues.

The chain joins TRBV7-2 to TRBJ2-5, with D possibly matching TRBD2 (6 bases). The CDR3 runs 16 residues. Trimming stripped 5 bases from V and 4 bases from J, with 20 bases between. Germline CDR1 and CDR2: SGHTA and FQGNSA. Here the CDR3 reads CASSRLPFSGLETQYF. The CDR3 DNA follows: TGTGCCAGCAGCCGACTACCGTTTAGCGGTTTAGAGACCCAGTACTTC.

The V and J genes are TRBV5-1 and TRBJ2-5; D is ambiguous. This CDR3 is 14 amino acids long. Germline V lookup: CDR1 SGHRS, CDR2 YFSETQ. Trimming cost V 4 bases and J 1 base, with 11 bases left between them. This CDR3 is CASSGVLPQETQYF. In DNA form, the CDR3 reads TGCGCCAGCAGCGGGGTTCTTCCCCAAGAGACCCAGTACTTC.

This chain links TRBV7-8 with TRBJ1-5; 9 bases agree with TRBD1. Looked up from germline, CDR1 is SGHVS and CDR2 is FQNEAQ. This CDR3 region has 15 residues. V lost 1 base to trimming and J lost 9 bases; unmatched junction nucleotides: 7. The chain's CDR3 is CASSLDRGPGRPQHF. Here the CDR3 DNA reads TGTGCCAGCAGCTTAGACAGGGGGCCGGGTAGGCCCCAGCATTTT.

V usage is TRBV11-1 and J usage is TRBJ2-5; 7 nucleotides line up with TRBD1. The length of the CDR3 is 13 residues. The J segment lost 2 bases and the V segment lost 5 bases, leaving 2 bases of the junction unmatched. CDR1 SGHAT and CDR2 FQDESV come from the germline V gene (reference sequence). The CDR3 bases are TGTGCCAGCAGCGTCAGGGGGCAAGAGACCCAGTACTTC. Translating gives CASSVRGQETQYF.

The chain couples TRBV5-3 to TRBJ2-5; D call uncertain. TRBV5-3 counts as an open reading frame of uncertain function. V was cut by 0 bases and J by 5 bases, with 14 bases left in between. The CDR3 is 15 residues long. The CDR3 sequence: CARSLAGPGRETQYF. As DNA, the CDR3 is TGTGCCAGAAGCTTGGCGGGCCCTGGTAGGGAGACCCAGTACTTC.

The V gene is TRBV6-5, the J gene TRBJ2-7; perhaps D is TRBD1 or TRBD2 (5 bases each). CDR1 and CDR2 (germline): MNHEY, SVGAGI. V was shortened by 2 bases and J by 6 bases, with 11 bases between the two germline ends. CDR3 length equals 13 residues. This chain's CDR3 is CASSYGGVGEQYF. CDR3 coding DNA: TGTGCCAGCAGTTACGGGGGAGTAGGCGAGCAGTACTTC.

The genes are TRBV28 and TRBJ1-6, with D perhaps TRBD1 (5 bases). There are 12 residues in the CDR3. V was clipped by 5 bases and J by 15 bases, with 14 bases between them. Germline V gene lookup returns CDR1 MDHEN and CDR2 SYDVKM. The CDR3 DNA follows: TGTGCCAGCAGTCTCGAAGGGGCACTCCTCCACTTT. Residues: CASSLEGALLHF.

In this sample, this clone turned up a few times. The V and J genes are TRBV5-1 and TRBJ1-1, with unresolved D. V dropped 7 bases and J dropped 0 bases, with 16 bases sitting between them. The germline CDR1 and CDR2 sequences are SGHRS and YFSETQ. This CDR3 contains 15 residues. The CDR3: CASVSGRGMNTEAFF. The CDR3 DNA reads TGCGCCAGCGTAAGTGGGAGAGGGATGAACACTGAAGCTTTCTTT.

This chain connects TRBV9 to TRBJ2-5; 9 nucleotides line up with TRBD2. V shed 2 bases and J 2 bases; nucleotides not matched to a gene: 13. The CDR3 covers 18 residues. The germline CDR1 and CDR2 sequences are SGDLS and YYNGEE. CDR3: CASSVASGVTIGQETQYF. CDR3 DNA: TGTGCCAGCAGCGTTGCTAGCGGGGTGACCATCGGGCAAGAGACCCAGTACTTC.

The chain is built from TRBV6-5 and TRBJ1-1; D is undetermined. CDR1 MNHEY and CDR2 SVGAGI come from the germline V gene. The CDR3 length is 13 residues. Trimming cost V 2 bases and J 4 bases, with 8 bases left between them. The CDR3 DNA is TGTGCCAGCAGTTACCAGAGGGCCACTGAAGCTTTCTTT. Its translation: CASSYQRATEAFF.

The sample holds a few counts of this clone. The chain carries TRBV6-1 and TRBJ1-6; D unclear. The germline V and J ends were trimmed by 6 bases and 10 bases, with 13 bases remaining between them. The CDR3 runs 13 residues. CDR1 MNHNS and CDR2 SASEGT come from the germline V gene. Here the CDR3 reads CASRRSGGSPLHF. CDR3 in DNA: TGTGCCAGCAGAAGAAGCGGTGGCTCACCCCTCCACTTT.

The chain couples TRBV6-6 to TRBJ1-5; D is unresolved. The CDR3 has 13 amino acids. The V gene's germline CDR1 is MNHNY and CDR2 SVGAGI (reference sequence). The V end lost 6 bases, the J end lost 3 bases, and 9 bases lay between the germline ends. Here the CDR3 DNA reads TGTGCCAGCAGGGGAAATACCAATCAGCCCCAGCATTTT. It translates to CASRGNTNQPQHF.

The sample holds a few counts of this clone. J is TRBJ1-5 and V is TRBV19, with a weak D call TRBD1 (5 bases). The length of the CDR3 is 13 residues. The germline V and J ends were trimmed by 5 bases and 5 bases, with 10 bases remaining between them. CDR1 is LNHDA, CDR2 SQIVND, per germline (reference sequence). The CDR3 loop reads CASSPGRDQPQHF. Here the CDR3 DNA reads TGTGCCAGTAGTCCAGGGAGGGATCAGCCCCAGCATTTT.

This chain connects TRBV28 to TRBJ2-2; TRBD2 aligns across 10 bases. The V gene's germline CDR1 is MDHEN and CDR2 SYDVKM. The CDR3 is made up of 14 amino acids. V shed 6 bases, J shed 4 bases, and the junction held 2 bases outside the gene matches. Written as DNA, the CDR3 is TGTGCCAGCAGAGCGGGAGGGGGCACCGGGGAGCTGTTTTTT. Encoded protein: CASRAGGGTGELFF.

This chain uses TRBV29-1 with TRBJ2-5, with D maybe TRBD2 (5 bases). CDR1 and CDR2 from the germline V gene are SQVTM and ANQGSEA. V was clipped by 6 bases and J by 2 bases, with 10 bases between them. The CDR3 has 12 amino acids. CDR3 sequence: CSVEGVQETQYF. CDR3 nucleotides: TGCAGCGTCGAGGGCGTACAAGAGACCCAGTACTTC.

The chain links TRBV19 to TRBJ2-7; TRBD1 matches 7 bases. The CDR3 totals 15 residues. Germline V gives CDR1 LNHDA, CDR2 SQIVND (reference sequence). V shed 6 bases and J 2 bases; nucleotides not matched to a gene: 10. The CDR3, as DNA: TGTGCCAGTAGCCAACAGGGGTCTGGGACCTACGAGCAGTACTTC. It codes for CASSQQGSGTYEQYF.